The 4 T cell receptor beta chains below were found in one sample sequenced in a study of blood T cell repertoires in COVID-19. Method: immunoSEQ multiplex PCR; TCRdb's copy keeps in-frame clones and lacks some. The table has about 200,000 clones, roughly 90% seen once. Sample: peripheral blood. Receptor source: a woman in her 70s with acute or convalescent COVID-19.

V usage is TRBV6-1 and J usage is TRBJ1-1; 8 bases are shared with TRBD1. The CDR3 sequence is 20 residues long. Per germline, CDR1 MNHNS and CDR2 SASEGT. Trimming cost V 0 bases and J 1 base; bases outside gene matches: 16. The CDR3 DNA reads TGTGCCAGCAGTGAAGCGCTACCTGGTCGACTAACAGGGGGGAACACTGAAGCTTTCTTT. Protein product: CASSEALPGRLTGGNTEAFF.

This sequence joins TRBV6-1 and TRBJ1-6, with TRBD1 as a possible D gene (6 bases). The CDR3 is made up of 17 amino acids. The V end lost 2 bases, the J end lost 10 bases, and 21 bases lay between the germline ends. The V gene's germline CDR1 is MNHNS and CDR2 SASEGT. The CDR3 is CASSEFSRGGLGSPLHF. The CDR3 nucleotides are TGTGCCAGCAGTGAATTCTCACGGGGGGGCTTAGGCTCACCCCTCCACTTT.

The V and J genes are TRBV2 and TRBJ1-1; D gene unclear. The CDR3 spans 15 residues. Trimming shortened V by 2 bases and J by 5 bases, and 15 bases separated the two germline ends. Germline V gene sequence: CDR1 SNHLY, CDR2 FYNNEI. Here the CDR3 DNA reads TGTGCCAGCAGTGAATTAGTTCCCGCCCGGACTGAAGCTTTCTTT. Residues: CASSELVPARTEAFF.

The J gene is TRBJ2-7, the V gene TRBV5-4; D is perhaps TRBD2 (5 bases). Trimming took 4 bases from V and 1 from J, leaving 21 bases between them. This CDR3 has 17 amino acids. Germline-derived CDR1 and CDR2 are SGHNT and YYREEE (reference sequence). The DNA of the CDR3 is TGTGCCAGCAGCCTCGACCTAGCCGGTGGGGTTTCCTACGAGCAGTACTTC. Amino acid sequence: CASSLDLAGGVSYEQYF.